This T cell receptor beta chain was retrieved from a study of Graves' ophthalmopathy and Graves' hyperthyroidism. Study-wide results and limits: The model's prediction of ophthalmopathy progression had just over 70% sensitivity and less than 75% specificity.

Germline CDR1 MNHNS, CDR2 SASEGT. The CDR3 contains 20 residues. V trimming: 2 bases; J trimming: 2 bases; junction bases outside the gene matches: 15. Turning to this clonotype: Its target is not known.

An approximately 10 ml volume of fresh peripheral blood provided the PBMCs. The sequenced template was RNA, covering the TCR beta CDR3 region. HTBI primers were employed in first-round RT-PCR, then a second-round multiplex PCR followed. Each CDR3 protein is one row after TCRdb ran MiXCR on the multiplex PCR reads. Of about 210,000 distinct CDR3 sequences in the sample, 29% were seen once. This chain uses TRBV6-1 with TRBJ2-5; 12 bases are shared with TRBD1. The receptor was isolated from a man between 45 and 60 years old with Graves' ophthalmopathy. Sequencing input: peripheral blood. CDR3 nucleotides: TGTGCCAGCAGTGAACGACCCGCCGGGACAGGGGGCCCCTTACAAGAGACCCAGTACTTC. Residues: CASSERPAGTGGPLQETQYF.